A selection of T cell receptor beta chains follows, all from one sample in a study of OX40 agonist ivuxolimab in advanced cancers. Sequenced by immunoSEQ multiplex PCR; TCRdb stores in-frame clones only, minus some. The table has some 69,000 clones, roughly 90% seen once; the top ten hold about 0.3%. The specimen comprised CD4+ or CD8+ T cells sorted from blood, sampled in a trial of the OX40 agonist ivuxolimab. Receptors originate from an adult with an advanced solid tumor such as melanoma, head and neck, liver or kidney cancer. Both conserved end residues are part of each CDR3. The order of the fields is clone size, J gene, D gene, V gene, CDR3 protein, CDR3 DNA. D genes are given only for firm matches. Size is stated for part of the rows, as once, few or many counts, or as a class when the clone is expanded.

abundance: NA
j_gene: TRBJ2-1
d_gene: TRBD2
v_gene: TRBV27
CDR3aa: CASSHQIRGGRVNEQFF
CDR3nt: TGTGCCAGCAGTCACCAGATCAGAGGCGGGAGGGTCAATGAGCAGTTCTTC

abundance: NA
j_gene: TRBJ2-3
d_gene: TRBD2
v_gene: TRBV6-1
CDR3aa: CASSASGLAGGIQYF
CDR3nt: TGTGCCAGCAGTGCCTCCGGACTAGCGGGGGGGATACAGTATTTT

abundance: NA
j_gene: TRBJ2-5
d_gene: NA
v_gene: TRBV5-1
CDR3aa: CASRDLGETQYF
CDR3nt: TGCGCCAGCCGGGACCTAGGGGAGACCCAGTACTTC

abundance: NA
j_gene: TRBJ2-5
d_gene: TRBD2
v_gene: TRBV2
CDR3aa: CASSATSGQETQYF
CDR3nt: TGTGCCAGCAGTGCTACTAGCGGCCAAGAGACCCAGTACTTC

abundance: NA
j_gene: TRBJ1-5
d_gene: TRBD1
v_gene: TRBV5-5
CDR3aa: CASSATGNSNQPQHF
CDR3nt: TGTGCCAGCAGCGCGACAGGGAATAGCAATCAGCCCCAGCATTTT

abundance: few
j_gene: TRBJ2-1
d_gene: NA
v_gene: TRBV7-3
CDR3aa: CASSLSGKGEQFF
CDR3nt: TGTGCCAGCAGCTTAAGCGGGAAGGGAGAGCAGTTCTTC

abundance: NA
j_gene: TRBJ2-3
d_gene: NA
v_gene: TRBV7-9
CDR3aa: CASSSRGPDTQYF
CDR3nt: TGTGCCAGCAGCTCTCGTGGGCCAGATACGCAGTATTTT

abundance: NA
j_gene: TRBJ1-5
d_gene: TRBD1
v_gene: TRBV18
CDR3aa: CASSKQGAGQPQHF
CDR3nt: TGTGCCAGCTCTAAACAGGGGGCCGGACAGCCCCAGCATTTT

abundance: once
j_gene: TRBJ1-2
d_gene: TRBD1
v_gene: TRBV19
CDR3aa: CASSLGQGVMDGYTF
CDR3nt: TGTGCCAGTAGTCTCGGACAGGGGGTAATGGATGGCTACACCTTC

abundance: NA
j_gene: TRBJ1-3
d_gene: TRBD1
v_gene: TRBV5-1
CDR3aa: CASSSQGAPGNTIYF
CDR3nt: TGCGCCAGCAGCTCACAGGGGGCGCCTGGAAACACCATATATTTT

abundance: NA
j_gene: TRBJ1-6
d_gene: TRBD1
v_gene: TRBV9
CDR3aa: CASSPGDRGYNSPLHF
CDR3nt: TGTGCCAGCAGCCCTGGGGACAGGGGCTATAATTCACCCCTCCACTTT

abundance: NA
j_gene: TRBJ2-5
d_gene: TRBD1
v_gene: TRBV2
CDR3aa: CARSTGDQETQYF
CDR3nt: TGTGCCAGGTCGACAGGGGACCAAGAGACCCAGTACTTC

abundance: NA
j_gene: TRBJ1-5
d_gene: TRBD1
v_gene: TRBV19
CDR3aa: CASSIGGQVSNQPQHF
CDR3nt: TGTGCCAGTAGTATAGGAGGACAGGTGAGCAATCAGCCCCAGCATTTT

abundance: NA
j_gene: TRBJ1-1
d_gene: NA
v_gene: TRBV7-9
CDR3aa: CASSFSGVGAFF
CDR3nt: TGTGCCAGCAGCTTTTCAGGGGTCGGAGCTTTCTTT

abundance: NA
j_gene: TRBJ2-5
d_gene: TRBD2
v_gene: TRBV5-4
CDR3aa: CASSSRPASGGVTQYF
CDR3nt: TGTGCCAGCAGTTCCCGCCCGGCTAGCGGGGGCGTGACCCAGTACTTC

abundance: NA
j_gene: TRBJ2-1
d_gene: TRBD2
v_gene: TRBV12-5
CDR3aa: CASGLGTSGYNEQFF
CDR3nt: TGTGCTAGTGGTTTGGGGACTAGCGGGTACAATGAGCAGTTCTTC

abundance: NA
j_gene: TRBJ2-1
d_gene: TRBD2
v_gene: TRBV15
CDR3aa: CATSTGLAVYNEQFF
CDR3nt: TGTGCCACCAGCACTGGACTAGCGGTGTACAATGAGCAGTTCTTC

abundance: NA
j_gene: TRBJ1-5
d_gene: TRBD1
v_gene: TRBV19
CDR3aa: CASSIDDQGAGPQHF
CDR3nt: TGTGCCAGTAGTATAGATGATCAGGGGGCAGGGCCCCAGCATTTT